The 18 T cell receptor beta chains below come from one sample, sequenced in a study of cytomegalovirus exposure and HLA in healthy donors. Both 60 Vbeta primers and 13 Jbeta primers went into the PCR. Profiling relied on immunoSEQ multiplex PCR, and the TCRdb table lists in-frame clones only, not all of them. Among about 190,000 clones listed, about 77% were seen once. The sequenced sample was PBMCs. The origin of the receptors is a woman aged 30 to 39 in good health and CMV-seropositive.

With respect to this clone: Different DNA sequences within this sample yield the same CDR3. This chain connects TRBV5-4 to TRBJ2-3, with 10 bases fitting TRBD2. CDR1 SGHNT and CDR2 YYREEE come from the germline V gene (reference sequence). The V segment lost 4 bases and the J segment 4 bases; nucleotides outside the gene matches: 6. This CDR3 has 15 amino acids. The CDR3 here is CASSRTSGASDTQYF. CDR3 nucleotide sequence: TGTGCCAGCAGCCGGACTAGCGGCGCTTCAGATACGCAGTATTTT.

This rearrangement joins TRBV7-3 to TRBJ1-2; D possibly corresponds to TRBD1 (5 bases). V lost 1 base to trimming and J lost 3 bases, with 12 bases between them. In germline, CDR1 is SGHTA, CDR2 FQGTGA. CDR3 length equals 15 residues. CDR3 region: CASSLRGGNYYGYTF. The CDR3 nucleotides are TGTGCCAGCAGCTTAAGGGGCGGCAACTACTATGGCTACACCTTC.

The V gene is TRBV5-4, the J gene TRBJ2-1; no definite D call. The CDR3 contains 15 residues. Trimming removed 0 bases from V and 7 bases from J, with 14 bases in between. Germline loops: CDR1 SGHNT, CDR2 YYREEE (reference sequence). CDR3 protein: CASSLEHVARNEQFF. The CDR3 DNA sequence: TGTGCCAGCAGCTTGGAACACGTAGCAAGGAATGAGCAGTTCTTC.

V is TRBV11-2 and J is TRBJ2-1; 8 bases are a match to TRBD2. Per the germline V gene, CDR1 is SGHAT and CDR2 is FQNNGV. V dropped 1 base and J dropped 3; count of bases not matched to a gene: 5. The CDR3 is 16 residues long. In DNA form, the CDR3 reads TGTGCCAGCAGCTTAGGGCTAGCGGGCGTCTACAATGAGCAGTTCTTC. Translating it yields CASSLGLAGVYNEQFF.

The sample holds one count of this clone. J is TRBJ1-2 and V is TRBV14, with TRBD1 matching over 8 bases. Trimming removed 4 bases from V and 3 bases from J; junction bases left unmatched: 1. The CDR3 has 13 residues. CDR1 SGHDN and CDR2 FVKESK come from the germline V gene. The CDR3 DNA reads TGTGCCAGCAGCCCGGACAGGGACTATGGCTACACCTTC. This codes for CASSPDRDYGYTF.

Concerning this clone: A read error may account for a junction end that differs from germline. This CDR3 is also generated by other DNA sequences in the sample. The CDR3 region has the DNA TGTGCTAGCAGGTCGACTAGCGGGGGATTGACCCAGTACTTC. It translates to CASRSTSGGLTQYF. The chain employs TRBV6-5 and TRBJ2-5; TRBD2 matches at 12 bases. Germline V gives CDR1 MNHEY, CDR2 SVGAGI. The CDR3 has 14 residues.

This chain links TRBV11-2 with TRBJ2-6, with D possibly matching TRBD1 (5 bases). The germline gives CDR1 SGHAT, CDR2 FQNNGV. V was pared by 2 bases and J by 5 bases, with 13 bases between. The CDR3 has 16 residues. Written as DNA, the CDR3 is TGTGCCAGCAGCTTAAGCCAGGGTTTTAGGGCCAACGTCCTGACTTTC. This codes for CASSLSQGFRANVLTF. Together with reference TRBV11-2 and TRBJ2-6, the CDR3 gives the full variable domain: EAGVAQSPRYKIIEKRQSVAFWCNPISGHATLYWYQQILGQGPKLLIQFQNNGVVDDSQLPKDRFSAERLKGVDSTLKIQPAKLEDSAVYLCASSLSQGFRANVLTFGAGSRLTVL.

The V and J genes are TRBV4-2 and TRBJ2-1; D is uncertain. Germline V CDR1 and CDR2: LGHNA, YNFKEQ. V lost 0 bases to trimming and J lost 0 bases, with 9 bases between them. The CDR3 totals 16 residues. The CDR3 loop is CASSQDLWSSYNEQFF. CDR3 nucleotide sequence: TGTGCCAGCAGCCAAGATCTATGGTCCTCCTACAATGAGCAGTTCTTC.

This chain links TRBV4-3 with TRBJ1-2; D is perhaps TRBD1 (5 bases). This CDR3 has 15 amino acids. The V end was cut by 0 bases, the J end by 8 bases, with 16 bases between. Germline lookup yields CDR1 LGHNA and CDR2 YSLEER. CDR3 amino acids: CASSQDPQAGDGYTF. The CDR3 DNA reads as TGCGCCAGCAGCCAAGATCCCCAGGCGGGGGACGGCTACACCTTC.

The J gene is TRBJ2-7, the V gene TRBV18; the match to TRBD1 covers 8 bases. This CDR3 has 15 amino acids. V lost 3 bases, J lost 5 bases, and 9 bases stayed unmatched. CDR1 is KGHSH, CDR2 LQKENI, per germline. Written as DNA, the CDR3 is TGTGCCAGCTCACCTAACAGGGGGACCGCCAACGAGCAGTACTTC. It codes for CASSPNRGTANEQYF.

The chain carries TRBV5-5 and TRBJ1-2; TRBD1 aligns across 10 bases. The CDR3 runs to 17 residues. After removal of 0 bases from V and 6 bases from J, the junction contained 11 bases not matched to a gene. Germline CDR1 SGHKS, CDR2 YYEKEE (reference sequence). For the CDR3, the DNA is TGTGCCAGCAGCTTGGATTATATGACAGGGGGCGCAAATGGCTACACCTTC. Translated, it gives CASSLDYMTGGANGYTF. The whole variable domain, remainder taken from reference TRBV5-5 and TRBJ1-2, is DAGVTQSPTHLIKTRGQQVTLRCSPISGHKSVSWYQQVLGQGPQFIFQYYEKEERGRGNFPDRFSARQFPNYSSELNVNALLLGDSALYLCASSLDYMTGGANGYTFGSGTRLTVV.

V and J are TRBV15 and TRBJ1-3; D is ambiguous. The germline V gene encodes CDR1 LNHNV and CDR2 YYDKDF (reference sequence). The CDR3 extends over 16 amino acids. V lost 0 bases and J lost 1, with 10 bases in between. The CDR3 loop reads CATSRDWAASGNTIYF. The CDR3 bases are TGTGCCACCAGCAGAGATTGGGCAGCATCTGGAAACACCATATATTTT.

The rearrangement uses TRBV5-1 and TRBJ2-7; possibly TRBD2 for D (6 bases). The CDR3 has 15 amino acids. From germline, CDR1 is SGHRS and CDR2 YFSETQ. The ends were cut back, 4 bases at V and 4 bases at J, with 18 bases in the middle. This CDR3 reads CASSPLPGETYEQYF. The CDR3 DNA sequence: TGCGCCAGCAGCCCCCTTCCGGGAGAAACTTACGAGCAGTACTTC.

The J gene is TRBJ2-3, the V gene TRBV5-4; 9 nucleotides match TRBD2. Germline V CDR1 and CDR2: SGHNT, YYREEE (reference sequence). CDR3 length: 14 amino acids. V shed 5 bases, J shed 4 bases, and the junction held 5 bases outside the gene matches. This chain's CDR3 is CASRLGGGADTQYF. The CDR3, as DNA: TGTGCCAGCAGACTGGGCGGGGGGGCAGATACGCAGTATTTT. The entire variable domain, with the rest obtained from reference TRBV5-4 and TRBJ2-3, is as follows: ETGVTQSPTHLIKTRGQQVTLRCSSQSGHNTVSWYQQALGQGPQFIFQYYREEENGRGNFPPRFSGLQFPNYSSELNVNALELDDSALYLCASRLGGGADTQYFGPGTRLTVL.

This chain joins TRBV11-2 and TRBJ2-1; TRBD2 agrees at 9 bases. Trimming cost V 5 bases and J 4 bases; bases outside gene matches: 9. Germline V gives CDR1 SGHAT, CDR2 FQNNGV. The CDR3 is 16 amino acids. The CDR3 DNA reads TGTGCCAGCAGCCAGCCCCGGGCGGGGGGGTACAATGAGCAGTTCTTC. It specifies CASSQPRAGGYNEQFF.

This clone was recorded only once. The chain has TRBV9 and TRBJ2-3, with 8 bases fitting TRBD1. V lost 0 bases, J lost 3 bases, and 3 bases stayed unmatched. In germline, CDR1 is SGDLS, CDR2 YYNGEE. CDR3 length: 15 amino acids. This CDR3 reads CASSVEWTGTDTQYF. DNA for the CDR3: TGTGCCAGCAGCGTAGAGTGGACAGGGACAGATACGCAGTATTTT.

The V gene is TRBV19, the J gene TRBJ1-6, with 8 bases lining up with TRBD1. V lost 3 bases to trimming and J lost 7 bases; unmatched junction nucleotides: 11. This CDR3 region has 17 residues. CDR1 and CDR2 (germline): LNHDA, SQIVND (reference sequence). The CDR3 here is CASSITAGGARNSPLHF. CDR3 nucleotide sequence: TGTGCCAGTAGTATTACCGCAGGGGGCGCGCGGAATTCACCCCTCCACTTT.

About this clone itself: One junction end disagrees with the germline gene, perhaps due to a read error. The chain uses TRBV5-1 and TRBJ1-2; 10 nucleotides align to TRBD1. This CDR3 spans 15 amino acids. Per germline, CDR1 SGHRS and CDR2 YFSETQ. This CDR3 reads CASSWQGTGVEGYIF. The CDR3 coding sequence is TGCGCCAGCAGCTGGCAGGGGACAGGGGTTGAGGGCTACATCTTC.